These T cell receptor beta chains were read from a single sample in a study of CD4+ T cells in melanoma. Using immunoSEQ multiplex PCR, the repertoire was profiled, and TCRdb retains in-frame clones only, with some absent. The sample shows some 9,900 clones, roughly 78% of them seen only once. The sample was cells from a culture (not recorded whether cultured in vitro). Every receptor here comes from a human donor with melanoma. Both conserved end residues are part of each CDR3. Each record gives: D gene, V gene, J gene, clone size, CDR3 protein. A D gene is named only where the DNA matches it firmly. Clone size is shown for a subset of rows, as once, few, many or a class of expanded clone.

TRBD1	TRBV19	TRBJ2-3	-	CASSMMVGTGGDTQYF
TRBD1	TRBV29-1	TRBJ2-2	-	CSVGDRVRRNAGELFF
-	TRBV5-1	TRBJ1-6	few	CASSVRGLGNSPLHF
-	TRBV2	TRBJ2-5	-	CASSPVGTQYF
-	TRBV18	TRBJ1-5	-	CASSPGGRDLPQHF
-	TRBV28	TRBJ1-5	-	CASSLGLSQPQHF
TRBD1	TRBV10-3	TRBJ1-5	-	CAISDSTGYQPQHF
-	TRBV21-1	TRBJ2-7	-	CASSIGVRGAYEQYF
-	TRBV6-6	TRBJ1-5	-	CASSYRAQPNQPQHF
-	TRBV7-2	TRBJ1-2	few	CASSLGYYGYTF
TRBD1	TRBV6-5	TRBJ1-2	-	CASKRGDRLLGGYTF
TRBD1	TRBV28	TRBJ1-6	-	CASSVQGTVEDSPLHF
-	TRBV7-9	TRBJ2-7	-	CASSLGGLGEQYF
-	TRBV5-1	TRBJ1-2	-	CASTSPGYGYTF
-	TRBV29-1	TRBJ1-2	-	CSVEEKWANYGYTF
-	TRBV7-9	TRBJ2-3	-	CASTQPGVSTDTQYF
-	TRBV5-1	TRBJ1-1	-	CASGETDEAFF
TRBD1	TRBV7-9	TRBJ2-3	-	CASSPGQGSTDTQYF
-	TRBV1	TRBJ1-3	-	CTSSQDLDRPSGNTIYF
-	TRBV4-1	TRBJ2-1	-	CASSQDRVEQFF
TRBD2	TRBV6-5	TRBJ2-3	-	CASRRGATDTQYF
-	TRBV11-2	TRBJ1-2	-	CASSLDWVGYGYTF
-	TRBV19	TRBJ2-1	once	CASSMMASRNNEQFF
-	TRBV2	TRBJ1-1	-	CASSDGRAEAFF
-	TRBV27	TRBJ2-1	-	CASRGSYNEQFF
TRBD2	TRBV7-2	TRBJ2-5	-	CASSPDDGTSGVGETQYF
TRBD2	TRBV9	TRBJ2-1	few	CASSAGLAGAGDEQFF
TRBD1	TRBV2	TRBJ2-7	-	CASSSPGQGSGPGAYEQYF
-	TRBV18	TRBJ1-2	-	CASSPGQGGAYGYTF
-	TRBV7-2	TRBJ2-1	-	CASSFDSSPGLEQFF
TRBD1	TRBV9	TRBJ1-6	-	CASSPRGGWNSPLHF
-	TRBV6-1	TRBJ2-1	-	CASSAPIRSSYNEQFF
-	TRBV11-2	TRBJ1-2	-	CASSVVNNYGYTF
TRBD2	TRBV10-2	TRBJ2-4	-	CASSDTGGKNIQYF
-	TRBV10-2	TRBJ1-2	once	CPKNRGDPSPWYGYTF
TRBD1	TRBV5-5	TRBJ2-1	-	CASSRTGVPWFF
-	TRBV11-3	TRBJ2-1	few	CASSSRGGGVEQFF
-	TRBV5-1	TRBJ1-1	-	CASSSGAGMNTEAFF
TRBD1	TRBV5-8	TRBJ1-1	-	CASSGRDSYFRVDTEAFF
-	TRBV11-2	TRBJ2-3	few	CASSPPQVGQGLTDTQYF
-	TRBV7-9	TRBJ1-1	-	CASSPVGGMNTEAFF
TRBD1	TRBV18	TRBJ1-3	-	CASSPTGPSLSGNTIYF
TRBD1	TRBV2	TRBJ1-3	-	CASSEQGAIGNTIYF
TRBD2	TRBV11-2	TRBJ2-3	few	CASSLVGLAGVKQYF
-	TRBV10-2	TRBJ2-7	-	CASSDPGEYEQYF
-	TRBV24-1	TRBJ1-5	-	CATSRSGALPPQHF
-	TRBV27	TRBJ2-5	-	CASSLSRGVGETQYF
TRBD1	TRBV5-1	TRBJ1-1	-	CASSRDRGSGNTEAFF
-	TRBV9	TRBJ2-6	once	CASSVASYSGANVLTF